This T cell receptor (beta chain) appears in the sequencing data of a study of cytomegalovirus exposure and HLA in healthy donors. The PCR had 60 Vbeta and 13 Jbeta primers. Generated by immunoSEQ multiplex PCR, the TCRdb table keeps only in-frame clones and is missing some. The table lists about 130,000 clones, about 85% of them singletons, with over 1.5% in the top ten. General study points: Listed as cytomegalovirus-associated were 164 TCR beta chains. Later, an analysis found that common viral pathogens appeared to be linked with several of the most significant clusters. Prior analysis indicated that the majority of TCR beta V segments exhibited productivity approximately 90% or approximately 30% of the time.

Looked up from germline, CDR1 is MNHNS and CDR2 is SASEGT. V dropped 5 bases and J dropped 3 bases, with 13 bases sitting between them. The CDR3 is 14 residues long. Note on this clone: The antigen is not known.

Sequencing used PBMCs. V usage is TRBV6-1 and J usage is TRBJ1-1; D may be TRBD1 (5 bases). The receptor's source is a boy aged 10-17 years in good health and CMV-seronegative. CDR3 DNA: TGTGCCAGCAGTAGAAAAGGGGAGGACACTGAAGCTTTCTTT. It is translated as CASSRKGEDTEAFF.